The sequence of this T cell receptor beta chain was determined in a study of shared clonotypes between healthy human individuals. About the research overall: Sampling drew on donors who were a couple of women and a few men aged 18 to 49. Every donor yielded three CD4 naive, three CD4 memory, two CD8 naive and one CD8 memory plate. General study findings and limits: The sharing of roughly 5% of naive CD4 clonotypes was seen across a few donors. Rarefaction showed that sequencing of sorted subsets was incomplete (despite large depth).

On this clone itself: What it binds is unknown. Different DNA sequences within this sample yield the same CDR3.

Germline values: CDR1 MDHEN, CDR2 SYDVKM. This CDR3 contains 16 residues. Germline trimming cut 3 bases from V and 2 bases from J; bases unmatched to any gene: 6. Generated by immunoSEQ multiplex PCR, the TCRdb table keeps only in-frame clones and is missing some. The sample comprises 950,000 to 1,100,000 clones, 75% to 85% of which are singletons, and 0.55% to 0.7% rests with the top ten. Sequenced input: memory CD4+ T cells from PBMCs. Subset given: CD45RA-negative fraction. The sequence was obtained from a man in his late teens or twenties in good health. Some clones in this sample may be carry-over from other donors' samples. This chain connects TRBV28 to TRBJ1-4; 7 nucleotides match TRBD1. The CDR3 nucleotides read TGTGCCAGCAGTTTCGGACAGGCCGCCACTAATGAAAAACTGTTTTTT. Translation: CASSFGQAATNEKLFF. Drawing the rest from reference TRBV28 and TRBJ1-4, the complete variable domain is DVKVTQSSRYLVKRTGEKVFLECVQDMDHENMFWYRQDPGLGLRLIYFSYDVKMKEKGDIPEGYSVSREKKERFSLILESASTNQTSMYLCASSFGQAATNEKLFFGSGTQLSVL.